The rows below give T cell receptor beta chains drawn from one sample of a study of OX40 agonist ivuxolimab in advanced cancers. Sequenced by immunoSEQ multiplex PCR; TCRdb stores in-frame clones only, minus some. Here the sample spans 15,000 to 20,000 clones, over 75% being singletons. Sequencing was performed on CD4+ or CD8+ T cells sorted from blood, taken in a trial of the OX40 agonist ivuxolimab. The receptors here all came from an adult with an advanced solid tumor such as melanoma, head and neck, liver or kidney cancer. The conserved cysteine and the conserved F or W are not part of the CDR3 here.

J,V,CDR3
TRBJ2-1,TRBV29-1,SVDRVSNEQF
TRBJ2-7,TRBV7-9,ASSAQRGEQY
TRBJ2-3,TRBV11-2,ASSSSMGLAGDTQY
TRBJ2-3,TRBV27,ASSATPGLASDTQY
TRBJ2-2,TRBV11-2,ASSLRAGGTGELF
TRBJ2-1,TRBV29-1,SGERVGSYNEQF
TRBJ1-3,TRBV9,ASSGDSHSGNTIY
TRBJ1-1,TRBV18,ASSPRLDRDTEAF
TRBJ2-7,TRBV5-1,ASRHGREDEQY
TRBJ1-2,TRBV4-3,ASSQDRFGGGYGYT
TRBJ2-2,TRBV10-3,AIRETSGRRETGELF
TRBJ2-1,TRBV7-8,ASSHPGLEQF
TRBJ1-2,TRBV7-6,ASSVGGARYGYT
TRBJ1-3,TRBV7-3,ASSSAARGSGNTIY
TRBJ2-7,TRBV6-6,ASSPLAIEQY
TRBJ1-4,TRBV4-3,ASSLGTSTNEKLF
TRBJ2-2,TRBV29-1,SVEERGRNTGELF